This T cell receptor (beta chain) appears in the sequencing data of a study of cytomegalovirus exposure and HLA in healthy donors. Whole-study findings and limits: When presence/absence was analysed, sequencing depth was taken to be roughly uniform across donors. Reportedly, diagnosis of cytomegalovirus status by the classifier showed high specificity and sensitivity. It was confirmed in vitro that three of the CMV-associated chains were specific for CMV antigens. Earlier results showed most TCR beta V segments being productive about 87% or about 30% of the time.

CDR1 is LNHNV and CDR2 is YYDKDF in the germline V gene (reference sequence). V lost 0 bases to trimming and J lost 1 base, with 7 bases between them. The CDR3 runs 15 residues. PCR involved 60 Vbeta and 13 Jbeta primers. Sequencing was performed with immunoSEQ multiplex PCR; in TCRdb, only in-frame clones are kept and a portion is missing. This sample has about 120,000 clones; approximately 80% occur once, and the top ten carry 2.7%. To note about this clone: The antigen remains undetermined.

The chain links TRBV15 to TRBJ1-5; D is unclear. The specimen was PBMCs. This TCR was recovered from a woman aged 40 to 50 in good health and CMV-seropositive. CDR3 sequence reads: CATSRDSGSNQPQHF. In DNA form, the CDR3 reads TGTGCCACCAGCAGAGATTCGGGAAGCAATCAGCCCCAGCATTTT.